This TCR beta chain was recovered during a study of T cells after yellow fever vaccination. Study-wide results and limits: FACS-sorted repertoires might harbor abundant contaminating clonotypes from the bulk population. Peak timing came faster in the weaker secondary response, day 5 versus 15.

The CDR3 is 17 residues long. With 4 bases clipped from V and 2 bases from J, the junction kept 10 bases outside the gene matches. From germline, CDR1 is MGHRA and CDR2 YSYEKL. TCRdb itself ran the 5' RACE reads through MiXCR, one entry per CDR3 protein. The sample consists of 200,000 to 300,000 distinct CDR3 sequences, less than 9% of them appearing once. This clonotype was detected many times. Its antigen is currently unknown. The chain couples TRBV4-1 to TRBJ2-1, with 8 bases lining up with TRBD2. The receptor comes from a man aged 25 to 40 who received the YFV17D yellow fever vaccine. Sequences were derived from CD4+ T cells sorted from PBMCs, sampled 15 days after the yellow fever booster vaccination. CDR3 sequence: CASSPGTSGLPYNEQFF. CDR3 DNA sequence: TGCGCCAGCAGCCCCGGGACTAGTGGACTACCCTACAATGAGCAGTTCTTC.